Below, 9 T cell receptor beta chains from the same sample are listed, as sequenced in a study of identical twins. TCRdb reanalysed the 5' RACE reads using MiXCR and keeps one entry per CDR3 protein. The data show some 500,000 distinct CDR3 sequences, approximately 14% seen once. These data were likewise used in another study, on yellow fever vaccine responses in identical twins.

The specimen was CD4+ T cells sorted from blood. All receptors derive from a woman aged 18-35 years in good health.

The rearrangement links TRBV6-1 to TRBJ2-3; D not resolved. V lost 3 bases to trimming and J lost 0 bases, with 13 bases between them. This CDR3 contains 16 residues. The germline V gene encodes CDR1 MNHNS and CDR2 SASEGT. In DNA, the CDR3 is TGTGCCAGCAGTGAGGGCCAGTGGTACAGCACAGATACGCAGTATTTT. Protein: CASSEGQWYSTDTQYF.

J is TRBJ1-1 and V is TRBV6-2 or TRBV6-3; weak D call: TRBD1 (5 bases). V lost 4 bases, J lost 0 bases, and 9 bases lay in between. In germline, CDR1 is MNHEY, CDR2 SVGEGT. This CDR3 is built from 14 residues. CDR3 residues: CASSLSTVNTEAFF. CDR3 sequence (DNA): TGTGCCAGCAGTTTATCGACAGTGAACACTGAAGCTTTCTTT.

This clonotype was seen a few times. The CDR3 protein is CASSPTQSPYNEQFF. CDR3 nucleotide sequence: TGTGCCAGCAGCCCTACACAATCCCCCTACAATGAGCAGTTCTTC. The chain couples TRBV6-1 to TRBJ2-1; D is unresolved. CDR1 and CDR2 (germline): MNHNS, SASEGT. V was clipped by 6 bases and J by 2 bases, with 14 bases between them. The CDR3 has 15 residues.

The chain uses TRBV7-2 and TRBJ2-3; D call uncertain. The CDR3 spans 14 residues. Germline V lookup: CDR1 SGHTA, CDR2 FQGNSA. Trimming pared 5 bases from V and 2 bases from J, leaving 11 bases between. CDR3 nucleotides: TGTGCCAGCAGCCCCTACCCTTCCACAGATACGCAGTATTTT. Encoded protein: CASSPYPSTDTQYF.

This clonotype was detected only a few times. The chain is built from TRBV7-2 and TRBJ2-3; D not resolved. The germline V gene encodes CDR1 SGHTA and CDR2 FQGNSA. Trimming took 1 base from V and 9 from J, leaving 11 bases between them. The CDR3 totals 13 residues. The CDR3 region is CASSLVIIGTQYF. The CDR3 bases are TGTGCCAGCAGCTTAGTAATCATTGGCACGCAGTATTTT.

This rearrangement joins TRBV30 to TRBJ2-3; 7 nucleotides line up with TRBD2. Germline V gene sequence: CDR1 GTSNPN, CDR2 SVGIG (reference sequence). CDR3 size: 15 residues. The V and J ends lost 2 bases and 1 base, in that order; junction bases with no gene match: 6. The CDR3 DNA follows: TGTGCCTGGAGTCTCACTAGCGCGGGCACAGATACGCAGTATTTT. Its protein product is CAWSLTSAGTDTQYF.

Many counts were recorded for this clonotype. This chain uses TRBV28 with TRBJ2-7; D not resolved. Germline CDR1 and CDR2: MDHEN and SYDVKM. The CDR3 runs 13 residues. V was clipped by 2 bases and J by 0 bases, with 5 bases between them. For the CDR3, the DNA is TGTGCCAGCAGTTTAAACCCCTCCTACGAGCAGTACTTC. It yields the protein CASSLNPSYEQYF.

In this sample, this clonotype turned up many times. This chain's CDR3 is CADGEGGSGNTIYF. The CDR3 DNA follows: TGTGCCGACGGAGAGGGTGGCTCTGGAAACACCATATATTTT. The gene calls are TRBV12-3 or TRBV12-4 and TRBJ1-3; no clear D. V was shortened by 11 bases and J by 0 bases, with 14 bases between the two germline ends. This CDR3 contains 14 residues.

V usage is TRBV2 and J usage is TRBJ2-3, with TRBD1 matching 7 bases. After removal of 6 bases from V and 3 bases from J, the junction contained 9 bases not matched to a gene. Germline values: CDR1 SNHLY, CDR2 FYNNEI. The CDR3 consists of 15 residues. This CDR3 reads CASSRPDRKTDTQYF. Written as DNA, the CDR3 is TGTGCCAGCAGCCGGCCGGACAGGAAGACAGATACGCAGTATTTT.